These T cell receptor beta chains were read from a single sample in a study of human T cells and chemical hapten exposure. Each CDR3 protein is one row after TCRdb ran MiXCR on the 5' RACE reads. The table includes 110,000 to 150,000 distinct CDR3 sequences, about 4% detected once. These TCRs come from a female donor in good health. The CDR3 runs from the conserved cysteine through the conserved F or W. The order of the fields is CDR3 length, J gene, D gene, clone size, V gene, CDR3 DNA, CDR3 protein. The D gene is left open where the match is weak. The size field is filled for only some rows; it gives once, few, many or a size class.

cdr3_length: 17
j_call: TRBJ2-1
d_call: TRBD2
clone_size: many
v_call: TRBV4-1
cdr3_nt: TGCGCCAGCAGCCAGTCAAGCGGGGGGCCAACCTACAATGAGCAGTTCTTC
cdr3_aa: CASSQSSGGPTYNEQFF

cdr3_length: 14
j_call: TRBJ1-1
d_call: .
clone_size: many
v_call: TRBV20-1
cdr3_nt: TGCAGTGCTAGAGGGGCTTCCGGGGACACTGAAGCTTTCTTT
cdr3_aa: CSARGASGDTEAFF

cdr3_length: 14
j_call: TRBJ2-5
d_call: .
clone_size: many
v_call: TRBV20-1
cdr3_nt: TGCAGTGCTGTAGGGTCAGGACTACAAGAGACCCAGTACTTC
cdr3_aa: CSAVGSGLQETQYF

cdr3_length: 11
j_call: TRBJ1-4
d_call: .
clone_size: many
v_call: TRBV28
cdr3_nt: TGTGCCAGCAGACTCCAGAGGGAACTGTTTTTT
cdr3_aa: CASRLQRELFF

cdr3_length: 14
j_call: TRBJ1-5
d_call: TRBD1
clone_size: many
v_call: TRBV6-5
cdr3_nt: TGTGCCAGCAGTGTACAGGGGGGAGGGCAGCCCCAGCATTTT
cdr3_aa: CASSVQGGGQPQHF

cdr3_length: 13
j_call: TRBJ1-6
d_call: .
clone_size: many
v_call: TRBV20-1
cdr3_nt: TGCAGTGCTAGCCCGGCAGCCAGGGCCCCCCTCCACTTT
cdr3_aa: CSASPAARAPLHF

cdr3_length: 13
j_call: TRBJ1-4
d_call: .
clone_size: many
v_call: TRBV2
cdr3_nt: TGTGCCAGCGGAGGCAGGGCGGCGGAAAAACTGTTTTTT
cdr3_aa: CASGGRAAEKLFF

cdr3_length: 15
j_call: TRBJ2-1
d_call: TRBD2
clone_size: many
v_call: TRBV20-1
cdr3_nt: TGCAGTGCGCCGCTGACTAGCGGGGGGCGGGATGAGCAGTTCTTC
cdr3_aa: CSAPLTSGGRDEQFF

cdr3_length: 18
j_call: TRBJ2-3
d_call: TRBD2
clone_size: many
v_call: TRBV5-4
cdr3_nt: TGTGCCAGCAGCTCTTTGCGAGCGGGGGGGCTTCTGACAGATACGCAGTATTTT
cdr3_aa: CASSSLRAGGLLTDTQYF

cdr3_length: 15
j_call: TRBJ2-7
d_call: TRBD2
clone_size: many
v_call: TRBV18
cdr3_nt: TGTGCCAGCTCACCAGGGACTATCAGCTCCTACGAGCAGTACTTC
cdr3_aa: CASSPGTISSYEQYF

cdr3_length: 13
j_call: TRBJ2-3
d_call: .
clone_size: many
v_call: TRBV9
cdr3_nt: TGTGCCAGCAGCGGAAGGGGGGGGGATACGCAGTATTTT
cdr3_aa: CASSGRGGDTQYF

cdr3_length: 12
j_call: TRBJ2-2
d_call: .
clone_size: .
v_call: TRBV6-5
cdr3_nt: TGTGCCAGCGCCGCTCCAGGCGGGGAGCTGTTTTTT
cdr3_aa: CASAAPGGELFF

cdr3_length: 12
j_call: TRBJ2-1
d_call: .
clone_size: .
v_call: TRBV20-1
cdr3_nt: TGCAGTGCTGACCATAGGTACGATGAGCAGTTCTTC
cdr3_aa: CSADHRYDEQFF

cdr3_length: 15
j_call: TRBJ1-1
d_call: .
clone_size: many
v_call: TRBV5-1
cdr3_nt: TGCGCCAGCAGCTGGGCCCGGGATTCAGGCACTGAAGCTTTCTTT
cdr3_aa: CASSWARDSGTEAFF

cdr3_length: 19
j_call: TRBJ1-3
d_call: .
clone_size: many
v_call: TRBV6-2/TRBV6-3
cdr3_nt: TGTGCCAGCAGCCGACCTGGACAGCGCTACGGCCCCTCTGGAAACACCATATATTTT
cdr3_aa: CASSRPGQRYGPSGNTIYF

cdr3_length: 16
j_call: TRBJ1-1
d_call: .
clone_size: many
v_call: TRBV5-4
cdr3_nt: TGTGCCAGCAGTTCCCCCACCCAGGGGATGAACACTGAAGCTTTCTTT
cdr3_aa: CASSSPTQGMNTEAFF

cdr3_length: 13
j_call: TRBJ1-1
d_call: .
clone_size: many
v_call: TRBV12-3/TRBV12-4
cdr3_nt: TGTGCCAGCACCGGAAGGGAGGGACTGGGAGCTTTCTTT
cdr3_aa: CASTGREGLGAFF

cdr3_length: 16
j_call: TRBJ1-5
d_call: .
clone_size: many
v_call: TRBV7-9
cdr3_nt: TGTGCCAGCAGCTTAGATCCAACAGGAGTCAATCAGCCCCAGCATTTT
cdr3_aa: CASSLDPTGVNQPQHF

cdr3_length: 12
j_call: TRBJ2-5
d_call: .
clone_size: many
v_call: TRBV29-1
cdr3_nt: TGCAGCGTTTCGAGATCACAAGAGACCCAGTACTTC
cdr3_aa: CSVSRSQETQYF

cdr3_length: 13
j_call: TRBJ1-6
d_call: .
clone_size: .
v_call: TRBV2
cdr3_nt: TGTGCCAGCATGACGAACCCTGGAGGTCCCCTCCACTTT
cdr3_aa: CASMTNPGGPLHF

cdr3_length: 14
j_call: TRBJ2-7
d_call: TRBD1
clone_size: many
v_call: TRBV6-6
cdr3_nt: TGTGCCAGCAGTTACTCGGGACAGGGGTCCGAGCAGTACTTC
cdr3_aa: CASSYSGQGSEQYF

cdr3_length: 17
j_call: TRBJ1-2
d_call: .
clone_size: many
v_call: TRBV5-1
cdr3_nt: TGCGCCAGCAGCTACAATAAAGGGACAACGGCAAACTATGGCTACACCTTC
cdr3_aa: CASSYNKGTTANYGYTF

cdr3_length: 12
j_call: TRBJ1-5
d_call: .
clone_size: many
v_call: TRBV28
cdr3_nt: TGTGCCAGCAGTTCCTTCGATCAGCCCCAGCATTTT
cdr3_aa: CASSSFDQPQHF

cdr3_length: 18
j_call: TRBJ2-3
d_call: TRBD2
clone_size: many
v_call: TRBV29-1
cdr3_nt: TGCAGCGTTGAAGATGGGACTAGCGGTGGTTCTAGCACAGATACGCAGTATTTT
cdr3_aa: CSVEDGTSGGSSTDTQYF

cdr3_length: 15
j_call: TRBJ2-3
d_call: TRBD2
clone_size: many
v_call: TRBV20-1
cdr3_nt: TGCAGTGCTAGGACTAGCGGGGGGGAAGTCGATACGCAGTATTTT
cdr3_aa: CSARTSGGEVDTQYF

cdr3_length: 16
j_call: TRBJ2-1
d_call: TRBD2
clone_size: .
v_call: TRBV20-1
cdr3_nt: TGCAGTGCTGTGGGGCGCCTAGCGGGCCGTTACAATGAGCAGTTCTTC
cdr3_aa: CSAVGRLAGRYNEQFF

cdr3_length: 14
j_call: TRBJ2-2
d_call: .
clone_size: many
v_call: TRBV3-1
cdr3_nt: TGTGCCAGCAGCCGGCAGGCAAACACCGGGGAGCTGTTTTTT
cdr3_aa: CASSRQANTGELFF

cdr3_length: 15
j_call: TRBJ2-1
d_call: .
clone_size: many
v_call: TRBV2
cdr3_nt: TGTGCCAGCAGTGGACAGGAGGTCTCCTACAATGAGCAGTTCTTC
cdr3_aa: CASSGQEVSYNEQFF

cdr3_length: 15
j_call: TRBJ2-3
d_call: TRBD2
clone_size: many
v_call: TRBV5-6
cdr3_nt: TGTGCCAGCAGCTCTACTAGCGCTAGCACAGATACGCAGTATTTT
cdr3_aa: CASSSTSASTDTQYF

cdr3_length: 14
j_call: TRBJ1-1
d_call: TRBD1
clone_size: .
v_call: TRBV6-5
cdr3_nt: TGTGCCAGCAGTTACGTCAGGGGGCCCCCCGAAGCTTTCTTT
cdr3_aa: CASSYVRGPPEAFF

cdr3_length: 15
j_call: TRBJ1-3
d_call: .
clone_size: many
v_call: TRBV9
cdr3_nt: TGTGCCAGCAGCTCTACGGGACACTCTGGAAACACCATATATTTT
cdr3_aa: CASSSTGHSGNTIYF

cdr3_length: 15
j_call: TRBJ1-4
d_call: .
clone_size: many
v_call: TRBV12-3/TRBV12-4
cdr3_nt: TGTGCCAGCAGGAGGGGGGACACAGGAAATGAAAAACTGTTTTTT
cdr3_aa: CASRRGDTGNEKLFF

cdr3_length: 16
j_call: TRBJ2-7
d_call: TRBD2
clone_size: many
v_call: TRBV10-3
cdr3_nt: TGTGCCATCAAACAGCGGGGGGGCCCAGAAACCTACGAGCAGTACTTC
cdr3_aa: CAIKQRGGPETYEQYF

cdr3_length: 14
j_call: TRBJ1-4
d_call: .
clone_size: many
v_call: TRBV20-1
cdr3_nt: TGCAGTGCCCTTAACAGGATTGCTAATGAAAAACTGTTTTTT
cdr3_aa: CSALNRIANEKLFF

cdr3_length: 16
j_call: TRBJ1-4
d_call: .
clone_size: many
v_call: TRBV9
cdr3_nt: TGTGCCAGCAGCGTAGAGTCAGGGGTTCTGGGTGAAAAACTGTTTTTT
cdr3_aa: CASSVESGVLGEKLFF

cdr3_length: 12
j_call: TRBJ1-4
d_call: .
clone_size: many
v_call: TRBV29-1
cdr3_nt: TGCAGCGTTGTGGGAGGGAATGAAAAACTGTTTTTT
cdr3_aa: CSVVGGNEKLFF

cdr3_length: 13
j_call: TRBJ2-5
d_call: .
clone_size: many
v_call: TRBV21-1
cdr3_nt: TGTGCCACCCAGGACAGGGGACAAGAGACCCAGTACTTC
cdr3_aa: CATQDRGQETQYF

cdr3_length: 13
j_call: TRBJ2-3
d_call: .
clone_size: few
v_call: TRBV11-1
cdr3_nt: TGTGCCAGCAGCTGTATTATTACAGATACGCAGTATTTT
cdr3_aa: CASSCIITDTQYF

cdr3_length: 17
j_call: TRBJ2-1
d_call: .
clone_size: few
v_call: TRBV6-2/TRBV6-3
cdr3_nt: TGTGCCAGCAGTCCACAAACGTACGGGCGCGGAACTAATGAGCAGTTCTTC
cdr3_aa: CASSPQTYGRGTNEQFF

cdr3_length: 19
j_call: TRBJ1-5
d_call: .
clone_size: many
v_call: TRBV12-3/TRBV12-4
cdr3_nt: TGTGCCAGCAGTTTAAGGGCACGGGGTTTAACACATAGCAATCAGCCCCAGCATTTT
cdr3_aa: CASSLRARGLTHSNQPQHF

cdr3_length: 15
j_call: TRBJ1-5
d_call: .
clone_size: many
v_call: TRBV19
cdr3_nt: TGTGCCAGTCTCTCTGAAACCGATCCTCTTCAGCCCCAGCATTTT
cdr3_aa: CASLSETDPLQPQHF

cdr3_length: 13
j_call: TRBJ2-7
d_call: TRBD2
clone_size: many
v_call: TRBV20-1
cdr3_nt: TGCAGTGCGCAAAATAGCGGGGGGGATACTTCGTACTTC
cdr3_aa: CSAQNSGGDTSYF

cdr3_length: 14
j_call: TRBJ1-2
d_call: TRBD1
clone_size: few
v_call: TRBV5-1
cdr3_nt: TGCGCCAGCAGCCCCGGACAGGGATCCGATGGCTACACCTTC
cdr3_aa: CASSPGQGSDGYTF

cdr3_length: 16
j_call: TRBJ2-3
d_call: TRBD2
clone_size: many
v_call: TRBV5-1
cdr3_nt: TGCGCCAGCAGCGAAGGACTAGCGGGGAACACAGATACGCAGTATTTT
cdr3_aa: CASSEGLAGNTDTQYF

cdr3_length: 15
j_call: TRBJ2-4
d_call: .
clone_size: many
v_call: TRBV2
cdr3_nt: TGTGCCAGCAGTGAAATGATATTAGCCAAAAACATTCAGTACTTC
cdr3_aa: CASSEMILAKNIQYF

cdr3_length: 16
j_call: TRBJ1-5
d_call: TRBD1
clone_size: many
v_call: TRBV18
cdr3_nt: TGTGCCAGCTCACCCGGGACAGGGGGTTTTAATCAGCCCCAGCATTTT
cdr3_aa: CASSPGTGGFNQPQHF

cdr3_length: 15
j_call: TRBJ1-3
d_call: .
clone_size: few
v_call: TRBV18
cdr3_nt: TGTGCCAGCTCGGGGCCGATTGACTCTGGAAACACCATATATTTT
cdr3_aa: CASSGPIDSGNTIYF

cdr3_length: 17
j_call: TRBJ1-1
d_call: .
clone_size: many
v_call: TRBV11-2
cdr3_nt: TGTGCCAGCAGCTTAGTTTCCCCCCAGCAGGGAGGCACTGAAGCTTTCTTT
cdr3_aa: CASSLVSPQQGGTEAFF

cdr3_length: 17
j_call: TRBJ1-2
d_call: .
clone_size: few
v_call: TRBV7-8
cdr3_nt: TGTGCCAGCAGCTTAGTCTTGTTGGGGACGCCTAACTATGGCTACACCTTC
cdr3_aa: CASSLVLLGTPNYGYTF

cdr3_length: 13
j_call: TRBJ1-6
d_call: .
clone_size: few
v_call: TRBV18
cdr3_nt: TGTGCCAGCTCACCAAAGAGGGAATCACCCCTCCACTTT
cdr3_aa: CASSPKRESPLHF

cdr3_length: 19
j_call: TRBJ2-5
d_call: TRBD2
clone_size: few
v_call: TRBV7-2
cdr3_nt: TGTGCCAGCAGCCCCACACCCTATACTAGCGGGGGGGTTCAAGAGACCCAGTACTTC
cdr3_aa: CASSPTPYTSGGVQETQYF